Detailed here is one T cell receptor (beta chain). Its antigen remains unidentified. The data derive from a study of T cell responses to AZD1222 COVID-19 vaccine. Second-dose schedules of about 4 or about 12 weeks were combined. Study results and limitations: A mostly white British donor set with more females was recruited, and clonal diversity was possibly underestimated.

The V and J ends lost 3 bases and 2 bases respectively, with 8 bases between them. The CDR3 consists of 12 residues. Germline values: CDR1 SQVTM, CDR2 ANQGSEA. The protocol was immunoSEQ multiplex PCR, while the TCRdb copy is restricted to in-frame clones and leaves out a portion. The repertoire holds some 190,000 clones, about 93% seen once, with roughly 1.9% in the top ten. The V call is TRBV29-1, the J call TRBJ2-7; D remains unclear. The source of this sequence is an adult who received the AZD1222 COVID-19 vaccine. Material: peripheral blood, obtained 28 days after the second AZD1222 dose. The CDR3, as DNA: TGCAGCGTTGAGGGAAAAGCCTACGAGCAGTACTTC. Amino acids: CSVEGKAYEQYF.